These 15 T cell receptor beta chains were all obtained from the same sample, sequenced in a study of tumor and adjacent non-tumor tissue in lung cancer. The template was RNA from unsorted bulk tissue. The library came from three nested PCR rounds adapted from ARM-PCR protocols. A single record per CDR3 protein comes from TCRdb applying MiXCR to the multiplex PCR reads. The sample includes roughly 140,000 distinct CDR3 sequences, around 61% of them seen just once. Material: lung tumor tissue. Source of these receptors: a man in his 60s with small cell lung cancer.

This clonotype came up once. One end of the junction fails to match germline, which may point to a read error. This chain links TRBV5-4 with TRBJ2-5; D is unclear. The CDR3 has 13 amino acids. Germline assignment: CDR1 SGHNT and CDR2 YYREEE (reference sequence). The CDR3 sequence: CARSNGEQETQYF. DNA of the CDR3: TGTGCCAGAAGCAATGGAGAGCAAGAGACCCAGTACTTT.

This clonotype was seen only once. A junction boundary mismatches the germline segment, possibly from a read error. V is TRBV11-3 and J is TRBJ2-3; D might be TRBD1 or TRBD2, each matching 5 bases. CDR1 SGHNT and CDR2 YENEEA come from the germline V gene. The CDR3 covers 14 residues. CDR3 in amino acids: CASTKWDLTDTQLF. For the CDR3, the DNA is TGTGCCAGCACCAAATGGGACCTCACAGATACGCAGCTTTTT.

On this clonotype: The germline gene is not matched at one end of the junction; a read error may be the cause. The CDR3 loop reads CVSSLTREVAKNIQYF. The CDR3 bases are TGCGTCAGCAGCTTGACGAGGGAGGTGGCCAAAAACATTCAATACTTC. The chain uses TRBV5-1 and TRBJ2-4; a possible D gene is TRBD2 (6 bases). Per germline, CDR1 SGHRS and CDR2 YFSETQ. The CDR3 is 16 amino acids.

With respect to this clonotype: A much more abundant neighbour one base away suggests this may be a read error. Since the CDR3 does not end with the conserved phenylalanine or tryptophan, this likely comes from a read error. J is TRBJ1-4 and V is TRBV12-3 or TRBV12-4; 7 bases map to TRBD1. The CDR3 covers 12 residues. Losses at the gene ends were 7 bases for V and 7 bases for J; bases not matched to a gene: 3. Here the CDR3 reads CASNRQGEKLFY. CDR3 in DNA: TGTGCCAGCAACCGACAGGGTGAAAAACTGTTTTAT.

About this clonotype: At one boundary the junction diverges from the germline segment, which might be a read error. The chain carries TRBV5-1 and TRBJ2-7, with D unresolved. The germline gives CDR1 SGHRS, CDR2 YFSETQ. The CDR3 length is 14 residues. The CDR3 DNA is TGCACCAGCAGCTTGTCTGGAGTAGTGCACGAGCACTACTTC. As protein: CTSSLSGVVHEHYF.

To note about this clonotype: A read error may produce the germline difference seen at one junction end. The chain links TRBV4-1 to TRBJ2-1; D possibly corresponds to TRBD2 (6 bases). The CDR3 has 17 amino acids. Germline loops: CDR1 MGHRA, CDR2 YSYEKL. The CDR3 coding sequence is TGCGCCAGCAGCCAAGATTATGGCAGGAGGGCCTACAATGAGCAGATCTTC. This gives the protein CASSQDYGRRAYNEQIF.

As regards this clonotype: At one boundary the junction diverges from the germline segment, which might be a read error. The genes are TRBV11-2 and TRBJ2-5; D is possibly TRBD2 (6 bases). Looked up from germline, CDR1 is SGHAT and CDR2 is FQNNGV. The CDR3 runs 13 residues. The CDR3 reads CASNSHPRETQYF. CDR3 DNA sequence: TGTGCCAGCAACTCTCACCCCCGGGAGACCCAATACTTC.

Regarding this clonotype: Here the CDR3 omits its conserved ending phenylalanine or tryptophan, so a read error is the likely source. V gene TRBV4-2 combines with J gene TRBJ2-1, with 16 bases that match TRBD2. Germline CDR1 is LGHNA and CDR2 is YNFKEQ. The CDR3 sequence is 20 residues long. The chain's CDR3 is CARSQDPGTSGRALHNEQFS. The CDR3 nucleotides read TGTGCCAGAAGCCAGGACCCCGGGACTAGCGGGAGGGCCCTCCACAATGAGCAGTTCTCC.

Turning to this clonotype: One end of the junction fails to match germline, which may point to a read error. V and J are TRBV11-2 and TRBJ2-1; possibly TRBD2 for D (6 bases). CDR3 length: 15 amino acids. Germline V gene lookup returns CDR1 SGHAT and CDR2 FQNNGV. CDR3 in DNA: TGTGCCAGCAGCTTAGTAGCGGAAGGAGGCAATGAACAGTTCTTC. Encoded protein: CASSLVAEGGNEQFF. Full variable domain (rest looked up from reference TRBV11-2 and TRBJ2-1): EAGVAQSPRYKIIEKRQSVAFWCNPISGHATLYWYQQILGQGPKLLIQFQNNGVVDDSQLPKDRFSAERLKGVDSTLKIQPAKLEDSAVYLCASSLVAEGGNEQFFGPGTRLTVL.

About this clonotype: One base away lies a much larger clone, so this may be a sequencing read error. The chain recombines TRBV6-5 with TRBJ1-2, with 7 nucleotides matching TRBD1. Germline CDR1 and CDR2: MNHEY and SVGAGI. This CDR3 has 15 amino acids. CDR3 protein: CASSYSGTAYYGYAF. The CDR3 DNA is TGTGCCAGCAGTTACTCTGGGACAGCCTACTATGGCTACGCCTTC.

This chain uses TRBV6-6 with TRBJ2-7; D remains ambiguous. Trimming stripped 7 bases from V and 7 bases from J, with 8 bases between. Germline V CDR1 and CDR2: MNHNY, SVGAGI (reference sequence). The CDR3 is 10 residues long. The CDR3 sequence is CASNDIEQYF. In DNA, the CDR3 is TGTGCCAGCAACGACATTGAGCAGTACTTC.

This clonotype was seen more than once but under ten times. This CDR3 reads CASSDHNTGELFF. For the CDR3, the DNA is TGTGCCAGCAGTGACCACAACACCGGGGAGCTGTTTTTT. The chain has TRBV6-1 and TRBJ2-2; D unresolved. From germline, CDR1 is MNHNS and CDR2 SASEGT. V dropped 3 bases and J dropped 2 bases, with 4 bases sitting between them. This CDR3 contains 13 residues.

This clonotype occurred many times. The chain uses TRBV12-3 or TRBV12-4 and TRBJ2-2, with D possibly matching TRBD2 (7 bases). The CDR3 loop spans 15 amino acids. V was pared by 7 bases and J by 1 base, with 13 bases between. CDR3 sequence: CASNRGRENTGELFF. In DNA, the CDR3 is TGTGCCAGCAATAGGGGGAGGGAGAACACCGGGGAGCTGTTTTTT.

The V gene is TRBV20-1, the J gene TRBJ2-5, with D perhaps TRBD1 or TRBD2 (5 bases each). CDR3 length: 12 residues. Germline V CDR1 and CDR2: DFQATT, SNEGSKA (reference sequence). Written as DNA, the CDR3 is TGCAATGCCCAAGGGACCGAAGAGACCCAGTACTTC. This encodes CNAQGTEETQYF.

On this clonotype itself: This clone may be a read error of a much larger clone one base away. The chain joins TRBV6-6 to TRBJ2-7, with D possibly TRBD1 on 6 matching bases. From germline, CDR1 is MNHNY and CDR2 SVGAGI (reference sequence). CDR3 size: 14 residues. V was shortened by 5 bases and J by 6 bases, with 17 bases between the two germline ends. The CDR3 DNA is TGTGCCAGCAGTACGGGACACGGGTCAGGCGAGCAGTACGTC. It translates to CASSTGHGSGEQYV.